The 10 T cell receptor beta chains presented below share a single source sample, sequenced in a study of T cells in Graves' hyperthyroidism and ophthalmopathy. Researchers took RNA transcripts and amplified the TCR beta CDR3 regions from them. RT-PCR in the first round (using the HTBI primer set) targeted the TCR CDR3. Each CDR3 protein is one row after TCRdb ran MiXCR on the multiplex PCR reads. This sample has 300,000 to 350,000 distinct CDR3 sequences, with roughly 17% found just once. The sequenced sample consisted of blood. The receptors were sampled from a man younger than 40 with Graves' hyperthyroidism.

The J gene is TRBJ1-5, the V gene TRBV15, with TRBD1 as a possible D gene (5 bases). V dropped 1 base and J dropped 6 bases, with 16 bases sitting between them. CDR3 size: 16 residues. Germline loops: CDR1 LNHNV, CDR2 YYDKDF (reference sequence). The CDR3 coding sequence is TGTGCCACCAGCAGAGGGGGCCGGGCAAAGGGTCAGCCCCAGCATTTT. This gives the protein CATSRGGRAKGQPQHF.

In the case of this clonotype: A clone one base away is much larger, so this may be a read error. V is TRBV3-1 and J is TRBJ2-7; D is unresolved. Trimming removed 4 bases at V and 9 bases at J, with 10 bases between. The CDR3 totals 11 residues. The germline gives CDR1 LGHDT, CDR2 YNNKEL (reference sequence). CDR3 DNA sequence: TGTGCCAGCAGCCTAAATCAAGGGCAGTACTTC. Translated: CASSLNQGQYF.

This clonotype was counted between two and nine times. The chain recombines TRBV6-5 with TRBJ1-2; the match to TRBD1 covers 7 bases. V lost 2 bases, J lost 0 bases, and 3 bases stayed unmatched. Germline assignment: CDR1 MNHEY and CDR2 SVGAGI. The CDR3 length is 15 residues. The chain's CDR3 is CASSYGDSTNYGYTF. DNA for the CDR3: TGTGCCAGCAGTTACGGGGACAGTACTAACTATGGCTACACCTTC.

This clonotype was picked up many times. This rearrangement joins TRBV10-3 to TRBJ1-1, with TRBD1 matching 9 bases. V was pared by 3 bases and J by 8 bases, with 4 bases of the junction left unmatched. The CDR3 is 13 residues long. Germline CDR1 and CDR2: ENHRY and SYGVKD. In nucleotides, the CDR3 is TGTGCCATCAGTGAAACAGGGGGCGTGGAAGCTTTCTTT. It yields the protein CAISETGGVEAFF.

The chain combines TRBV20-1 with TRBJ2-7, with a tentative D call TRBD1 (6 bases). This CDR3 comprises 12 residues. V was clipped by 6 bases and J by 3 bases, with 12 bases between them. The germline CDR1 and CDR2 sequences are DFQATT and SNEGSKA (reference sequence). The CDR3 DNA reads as TGCAGTGCCTCCGACAGGATCTACGAGCAGTACTTC. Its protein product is CSASDRIYEQYF.

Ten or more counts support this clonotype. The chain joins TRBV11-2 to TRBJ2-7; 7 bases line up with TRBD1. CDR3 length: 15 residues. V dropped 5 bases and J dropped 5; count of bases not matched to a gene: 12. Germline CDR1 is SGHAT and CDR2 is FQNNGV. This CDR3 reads CASSPLVDRRNEQYF. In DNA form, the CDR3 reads TGTGCCAGCAGCCCCCTAGTGGACAGGCGAAACGAGCAGTACTTC.

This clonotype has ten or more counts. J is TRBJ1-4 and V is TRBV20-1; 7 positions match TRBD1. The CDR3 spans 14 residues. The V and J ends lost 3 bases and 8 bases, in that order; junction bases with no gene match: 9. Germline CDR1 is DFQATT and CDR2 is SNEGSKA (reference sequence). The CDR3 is CSASVPRGAEKLFF. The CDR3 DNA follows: TGCAGTGCTAGTGTGCCCAGGGGGGCGGAAAAACTGTTTTTT.

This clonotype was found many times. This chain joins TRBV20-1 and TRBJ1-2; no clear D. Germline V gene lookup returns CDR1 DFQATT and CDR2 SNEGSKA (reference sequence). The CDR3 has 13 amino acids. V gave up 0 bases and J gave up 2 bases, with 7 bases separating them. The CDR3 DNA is TGCAGTGCTAGAGATCAGGTCAACTATGGCTACACCTTC. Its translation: CSARDQVNYGYTF.

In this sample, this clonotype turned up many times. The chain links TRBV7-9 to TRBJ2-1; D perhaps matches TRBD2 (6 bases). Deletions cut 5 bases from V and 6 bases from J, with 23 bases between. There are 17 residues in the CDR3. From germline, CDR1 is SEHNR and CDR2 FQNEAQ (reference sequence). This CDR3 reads CASSHPLAEDDSNEQFF. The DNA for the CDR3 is TGTGCCAGCAGCCATCCATTAGCGGAGGACGACAGCAATGAGCAGTTCTTC.

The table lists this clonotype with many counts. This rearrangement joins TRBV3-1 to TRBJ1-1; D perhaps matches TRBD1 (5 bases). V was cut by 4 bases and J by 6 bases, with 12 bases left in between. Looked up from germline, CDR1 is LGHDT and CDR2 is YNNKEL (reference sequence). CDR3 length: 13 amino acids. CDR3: CASSPRGRAEAFF. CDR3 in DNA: TGTGCCAGCAGCCCGCGGGGCAGGGCTGAAGCTTTCTTT.